This record looks at one TCR beta chain sequence and its context. This clonotype has a handful of counts. The specificity of this receptor is unknown. Per-base qualities were not stored, and no clone one base away is much larger. The data were obtained in a study of T cells after yellow fever vaccination (dated by TCRdb to the late 2010s). For context, the study as a whole: The SMART-Seq v4 Ultra Low Input RNA kit was used to prepare libraries from fractions with low cell numbers. Blood samples were taken at several timepoints before and after primary and secondary immunization, and bulk PBMC replicates and cell subsets were isolated. Bulk TCR alpha and beta repertoires were sequenced longitudinally to track T-cell clones before and after primary and booster YFV17D yellow fever vaccination. Two healthy male donors, one aged 18 to 29 and one aged 30 to 40 years, made up the cohort. Study-wide conclusions, independent of this receptor: A small fraction of clonotypes appeared in both the CD4 and CD8 compartments, likely as a result of convergent recombination. The secondary T-cell response was found to be weaker but faster than the primary response, with a peak reached on day 5 rather than on day 15. After the booster, most of the clones that had expanded following primary vaccination were detected again (roughly 96% of CD4 and around 90% of CD8), which suggests that memory was broadly maintained. Only two donors were included in the study, so the extent to which the findings can be generalized is limited. Computational filtering was needed because FACS-sorted repertoires could contain abundant contaminating clonotypes from the bulk population.

CDR3 length: 16 amino acids, cysteine to phenylalanine. Here the CDR3 DNA is all that survives: 48 bases in frame from base 1. The germline V gene provides CDR1 KGHSH and CDR2 LQKENI. V loses 1 base at its end and J loses 4 bases; junction bases beyond the gene matches: 8. Sequenced on an Illumina NovaSeq 6000. TCR cDNA was synthesized by 5'RACE template switching, through which a universal primer site and unique molecular identifiers were introduced. cDNA synthesis was primed from both the TCR alpha and TCR beta constant segments. Two PCR steps were used to amplify libraries, with sample barcodes and sequencing adapters being added in the second step. Sequencing of the libraries was done on either Illumina HiSeq 2500 (2x100 bp) or NovaSeq (2x150 bp). The authors' analysis ran thus. Reads were demultiplexed and collapsed into UMI consensus sequences with MIGEC, and V(D)J alignment was performed with MiXCR. Vaccine-responding clonotypes were identified with edgeR using replicate PBMC samples, with FDR below 0.01 and a log2 fold change above 5 up to day 15 being required. Each bulk clonotype was labeled CD4 or CD8 based on which sequenced repertoire, CD4 or CD8, contained the clonotype at higher abundance. TCRdb redid the processing of the public reads, applying fastp at Q25 and MiXCR, and retained in-frame beta chains. Identical CDR3 protein sequences are pooled into one entry, listed with their most common genes and DNA. TCRdb, not the authors, supplied the V and J calls. The sample has some 400,000 distinct CDR3 sequences on record, over 15% of them singletons. The ten largest clones represent roughly a sixth of the sample.

In light of the paper, this sample's treatment or condition label describes: live attenuated yellow fever vaccine strain. Two biological replicates of bulk PBMCs were collected at each blood-draw timepoint. PBMCs were isolated from peripheral blood using a standard Ficoll-Paque protocol. TriZol was used to extract RNA from bulk PBMCs, CD4 and CD8 fractions, and dextramer-positive and dextramer-negative fractions. The receptor's source is a young man who received the YFV17D yellow fever vaccine. Sample: PBMCs, taken before the yellow fever booster vaccination. The rearranged segments are TRBV18 and TRBJ2-3; the central 7 bases match TRBD2. The DNA sequence reads TGTGCCAGCTCACCACGCAAGCGGGGCTTTGCAGATACGCAGTATTTT. It encodes CASSPRKRGFADTQYF.